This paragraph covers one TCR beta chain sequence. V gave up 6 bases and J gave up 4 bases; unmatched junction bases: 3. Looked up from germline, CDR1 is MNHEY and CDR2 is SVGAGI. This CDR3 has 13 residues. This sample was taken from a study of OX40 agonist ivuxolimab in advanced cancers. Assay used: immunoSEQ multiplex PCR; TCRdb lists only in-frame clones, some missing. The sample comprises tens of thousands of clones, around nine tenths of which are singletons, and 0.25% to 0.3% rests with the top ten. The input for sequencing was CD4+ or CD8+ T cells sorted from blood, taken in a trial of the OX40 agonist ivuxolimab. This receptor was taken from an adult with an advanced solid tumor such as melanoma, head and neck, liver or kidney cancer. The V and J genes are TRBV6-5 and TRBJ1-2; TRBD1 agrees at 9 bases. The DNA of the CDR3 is TGTGCCAGCAGCTTGGACAGGGGCTATGGCTACACCTTC. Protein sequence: CASSLDRGYGYTF.